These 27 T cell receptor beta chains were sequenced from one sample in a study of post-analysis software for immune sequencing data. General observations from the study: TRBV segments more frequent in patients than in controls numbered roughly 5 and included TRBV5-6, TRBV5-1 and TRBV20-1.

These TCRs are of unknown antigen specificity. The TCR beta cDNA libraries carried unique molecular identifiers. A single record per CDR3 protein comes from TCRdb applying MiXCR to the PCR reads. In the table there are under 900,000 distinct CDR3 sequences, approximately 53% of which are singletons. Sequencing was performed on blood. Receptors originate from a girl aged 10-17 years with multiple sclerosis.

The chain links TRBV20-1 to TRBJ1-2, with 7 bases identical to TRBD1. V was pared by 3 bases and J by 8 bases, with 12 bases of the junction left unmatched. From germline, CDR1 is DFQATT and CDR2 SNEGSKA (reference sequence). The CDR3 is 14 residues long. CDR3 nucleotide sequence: TGCAGTGCTAGGGACGGGACAGCAAGAGGGGGCTACACCTTC. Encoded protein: CSARDGTARGGYTF.

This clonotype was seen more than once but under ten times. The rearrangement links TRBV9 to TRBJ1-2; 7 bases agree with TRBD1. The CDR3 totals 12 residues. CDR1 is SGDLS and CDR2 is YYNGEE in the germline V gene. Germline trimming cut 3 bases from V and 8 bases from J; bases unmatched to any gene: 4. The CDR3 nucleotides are TGTGCCAGCAGCGGTGGGACAGCGGGCTACACCTTC. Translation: CASSGGTAGYTF.

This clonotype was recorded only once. The chain's CDR3 is CASSPTRDRIRNYEQYF. The DNA of the CDR3 is TGCGCCAGCAGCCCTACTCGGGACCGGATAAGGAACTACGAGCAGTACTTC. The chain has TRBV5-1 and TRBJ2-7; D is tentatively TRBD1 or TRBD2 (5 bases each). The germline CDR1 and CDR2 sequences are SGHRS and YFSETQ. Between the trimmed V and J ends, which lost 4 bases and 3 bases, there was a span of 23 bases. There are 17 residues in the CDR3.

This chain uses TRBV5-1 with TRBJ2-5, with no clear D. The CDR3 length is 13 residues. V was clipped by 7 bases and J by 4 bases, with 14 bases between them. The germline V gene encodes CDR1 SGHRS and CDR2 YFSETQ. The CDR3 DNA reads TGCGCCAGCCAGAAAGCAGACCGAGAGACCCAGTACTTC. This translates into CASQKADRETQYF.

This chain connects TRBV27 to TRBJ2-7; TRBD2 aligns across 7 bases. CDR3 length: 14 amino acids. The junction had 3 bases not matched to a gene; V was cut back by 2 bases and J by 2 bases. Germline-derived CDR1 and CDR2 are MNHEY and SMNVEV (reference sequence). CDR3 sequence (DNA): TGTGCCAGCAGTTTAATAGCGGGTACCTACGAGCAGTACTTC. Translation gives CASSLIAGTYEQYF.

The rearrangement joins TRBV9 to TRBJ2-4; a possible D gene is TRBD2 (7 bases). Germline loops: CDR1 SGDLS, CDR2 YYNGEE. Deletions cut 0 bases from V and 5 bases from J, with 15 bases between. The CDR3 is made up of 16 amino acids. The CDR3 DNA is TGTGCCAGCAGCGTAGGGGTCTCGGGGGGCGAAAACATTCAGTACTTC. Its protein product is CASSVGVSGGENIQYF.

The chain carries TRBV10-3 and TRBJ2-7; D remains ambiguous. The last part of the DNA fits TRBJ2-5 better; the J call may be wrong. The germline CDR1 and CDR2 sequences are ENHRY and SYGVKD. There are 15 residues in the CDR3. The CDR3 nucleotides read TGTGCCATCAAGGCGAGTTCCATCGCGCCGGAGACCCAGTACTTC. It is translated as CAIKASSIAPETQYF.

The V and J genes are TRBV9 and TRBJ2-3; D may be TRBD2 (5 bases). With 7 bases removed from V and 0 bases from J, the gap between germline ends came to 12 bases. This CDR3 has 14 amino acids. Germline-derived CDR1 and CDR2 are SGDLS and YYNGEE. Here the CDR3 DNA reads TGTGCCAGCGGAGGCGGAACTAGCACAGATACGCAGTATTTT. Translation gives CASGGGTSTDTQYF. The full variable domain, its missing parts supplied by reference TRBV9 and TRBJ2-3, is DSGVTQTPKHLITATGQRVTLRCSPRSGDLSVYWYQQSLDQGLQFLIQYYNGEERAKGNILERFSAQQFPDLHSELNLSSLELGDSALYFCASGGGTSTDTQYFGPGTRLTVL.

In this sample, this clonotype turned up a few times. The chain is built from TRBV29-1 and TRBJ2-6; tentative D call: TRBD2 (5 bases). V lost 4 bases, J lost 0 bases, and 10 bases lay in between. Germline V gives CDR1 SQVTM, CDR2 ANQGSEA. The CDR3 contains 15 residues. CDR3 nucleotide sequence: TGCAGCGTTGGCGGGCAGTTCTCTGGGGCCAACGTCCTGACTTTC. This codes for CSVGGQFSGANVLTF.

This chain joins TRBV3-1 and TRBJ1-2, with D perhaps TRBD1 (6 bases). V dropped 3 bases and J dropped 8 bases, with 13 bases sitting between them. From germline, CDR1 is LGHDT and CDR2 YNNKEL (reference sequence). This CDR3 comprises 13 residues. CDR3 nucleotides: TGTGCCAGCAGCCAGACGGGGGGCCTCGGCTACACCTTC. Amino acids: CASSQTGGLGYTF.

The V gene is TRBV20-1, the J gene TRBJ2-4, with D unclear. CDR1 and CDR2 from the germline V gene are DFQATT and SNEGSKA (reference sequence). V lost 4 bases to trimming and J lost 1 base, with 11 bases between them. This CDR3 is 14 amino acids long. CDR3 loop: CSANPRTAKNIQYF. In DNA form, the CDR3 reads TGCAGTGCTAATCCCCGAACCGCCAAAAACATTCAGTACTTC.

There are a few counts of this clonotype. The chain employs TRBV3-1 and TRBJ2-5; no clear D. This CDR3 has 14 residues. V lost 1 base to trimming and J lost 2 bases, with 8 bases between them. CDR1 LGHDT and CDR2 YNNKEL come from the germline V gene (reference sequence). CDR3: CASSQVGRQETQYF. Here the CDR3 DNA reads TGTGCCAGCAGCCAAGTGGGCAGGCAAGAGACCCAGTACTTC.

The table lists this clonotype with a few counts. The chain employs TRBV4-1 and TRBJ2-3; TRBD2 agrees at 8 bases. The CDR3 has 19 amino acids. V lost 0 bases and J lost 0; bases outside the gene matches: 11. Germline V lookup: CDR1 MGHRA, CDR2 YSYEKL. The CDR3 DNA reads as TGCGCCAGCAGCCAAGATCGAGGGCTAGCGGGTGCCAGCACAGATACGCAGTATTTT. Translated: CASSQDRGLAGASTDTQYF.

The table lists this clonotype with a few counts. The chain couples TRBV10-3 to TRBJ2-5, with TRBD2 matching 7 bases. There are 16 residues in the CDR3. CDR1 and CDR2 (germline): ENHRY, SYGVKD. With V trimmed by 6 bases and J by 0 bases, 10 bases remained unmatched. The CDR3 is CAISRGEGGYQETQYF. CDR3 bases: TGTGCCATCAGCCGTGGGGAGGGAGGGTACCAAGAGACCCAGTACTTC.

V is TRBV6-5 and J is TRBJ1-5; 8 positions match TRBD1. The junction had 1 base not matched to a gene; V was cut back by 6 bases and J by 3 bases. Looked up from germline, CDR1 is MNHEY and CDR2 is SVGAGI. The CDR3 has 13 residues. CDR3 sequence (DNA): TGTGCCAGCAGGGGACAGGTCAATCAGCCCCAGCATTTT. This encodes CASRGQVNQPQHF.

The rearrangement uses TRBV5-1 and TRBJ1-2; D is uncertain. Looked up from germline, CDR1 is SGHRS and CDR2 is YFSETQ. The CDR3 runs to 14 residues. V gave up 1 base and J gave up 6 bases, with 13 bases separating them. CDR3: CASSLPGRGNGYTF. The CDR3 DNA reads TGCGCCAGCAGCTTGCCGGGGAGAGGTAATGGCTACACCTTC.

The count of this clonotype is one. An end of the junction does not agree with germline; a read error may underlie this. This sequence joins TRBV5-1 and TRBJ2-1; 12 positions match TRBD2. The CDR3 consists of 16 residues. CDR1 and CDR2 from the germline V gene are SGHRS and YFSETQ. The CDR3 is CANSLAGLAGYNEQFF. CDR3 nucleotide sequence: TGCGCCAACAGCTTGGCTGGACTAGCGGGGTACAATGAGCAGTTCTTC.

The CDR3 bases are TGTGCCAGCAGCCCGCTCGGGACTAGCGGGGATACGCAGTATTTT. Protein: CASSPLGTSGDTQYF. This sequence joins TRBV7-9 and TRBJ2-3; 12 bases map to TRBD2. The length of the CDR3 is 15 residues. Germline V gives CDR1 SEHNR, CDR2 FQNEAQ (reference sequence). Germline trimming cut 5 bases from V and 6 bases from J; bases unmatched to any gene: 6.

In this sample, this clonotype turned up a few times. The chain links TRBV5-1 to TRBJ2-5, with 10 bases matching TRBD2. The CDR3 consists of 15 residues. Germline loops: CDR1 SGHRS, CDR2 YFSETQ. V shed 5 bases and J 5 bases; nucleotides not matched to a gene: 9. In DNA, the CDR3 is TGCGCCAGCAGACTAGCTAGCGGGAGAGTGGAGACCCAGTACTTC. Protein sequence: CASRLASGRVETQYF.

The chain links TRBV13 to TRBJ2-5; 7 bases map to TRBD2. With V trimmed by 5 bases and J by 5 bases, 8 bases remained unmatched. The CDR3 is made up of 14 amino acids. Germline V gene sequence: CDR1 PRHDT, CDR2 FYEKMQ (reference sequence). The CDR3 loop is CASSHGLVGETQYF. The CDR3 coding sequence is TGTGCCAGCAGCCATGGACTAGTTGGGGAGACCCAGTACTTC.

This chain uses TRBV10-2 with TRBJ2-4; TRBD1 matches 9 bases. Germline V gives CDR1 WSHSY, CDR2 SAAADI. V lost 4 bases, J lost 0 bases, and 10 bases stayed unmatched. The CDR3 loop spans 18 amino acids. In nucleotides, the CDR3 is TGCGCCAGCAGTGGCGGGACAGGGACTTTGGTAGCCAAAAACATTCAGTACTTC. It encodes CASSGGTGTLVAKNIQYF.

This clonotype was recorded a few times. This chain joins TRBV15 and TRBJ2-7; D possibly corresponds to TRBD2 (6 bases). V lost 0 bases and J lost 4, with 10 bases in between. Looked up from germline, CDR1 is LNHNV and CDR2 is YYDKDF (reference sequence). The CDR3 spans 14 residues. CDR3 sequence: CATSREDGGYEQYF. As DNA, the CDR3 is TGTGCCACCAGCAGAGAGGACGGGGGTTACGAGCAGTACTTC. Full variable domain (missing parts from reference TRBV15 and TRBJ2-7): DAMVIQNPRYQVTQFGKPVTLSCSQTLNHNVMYWYQQKSSQAPKLLFHYYDKDFNNEADTPDNFQSRRPNTSFCFLDIRSPGLGDTAMYLCATSREDGGYEQYFGPGTRLTVT.

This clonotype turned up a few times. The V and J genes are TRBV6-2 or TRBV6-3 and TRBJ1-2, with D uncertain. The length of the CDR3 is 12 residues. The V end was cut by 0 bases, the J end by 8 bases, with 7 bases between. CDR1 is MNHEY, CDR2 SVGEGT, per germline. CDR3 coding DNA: TGTGCCAGCAGTTACTCACGGGGAGGCTACACCTTC. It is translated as CASSYSRGGYTF.

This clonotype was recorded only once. CDR3: CSARARLRVTEAFF. CDR3 bases: TGCAGTGCTAGGGCACGCTTAAGAGTCACTGAAGCTTTCTTT. The chain has TRBV20-1 and TRBJ1-1; D remains ambiguous. The V gene's germline CDR1 is DFQATT and CDR2 SNEGSKA (reference sequence). Trimming removed 3 bases at V and 4 bases at J, with 15 bases between. The CDR3 has 14 amino acids.

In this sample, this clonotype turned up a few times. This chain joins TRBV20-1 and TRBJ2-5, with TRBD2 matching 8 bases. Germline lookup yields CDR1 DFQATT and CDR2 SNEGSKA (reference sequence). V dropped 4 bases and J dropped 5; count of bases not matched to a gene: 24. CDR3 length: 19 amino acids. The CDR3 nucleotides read TGCAGTGCTAAGGCTCTCCCCCCCCAGCGGGAGTTCGTGGGGGAGACCCAGTACTTC. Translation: CSAKALPPQREFVGETQYF.

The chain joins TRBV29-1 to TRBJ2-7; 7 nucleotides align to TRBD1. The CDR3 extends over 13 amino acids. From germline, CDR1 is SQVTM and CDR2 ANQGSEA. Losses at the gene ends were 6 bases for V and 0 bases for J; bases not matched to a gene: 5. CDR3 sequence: CSVVTGFSYEQYF. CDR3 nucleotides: TGCAGCGTAGTGACAGGGTTCTCCTACGAGCAGTACTTC.

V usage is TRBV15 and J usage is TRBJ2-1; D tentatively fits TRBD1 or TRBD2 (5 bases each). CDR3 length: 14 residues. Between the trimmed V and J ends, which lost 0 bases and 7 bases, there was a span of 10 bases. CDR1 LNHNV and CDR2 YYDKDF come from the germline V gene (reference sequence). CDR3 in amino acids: CATSREVEGNEQFF. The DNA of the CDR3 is TGTGCCACCAGCAGAGAGGTTGAGGGGAATGAGCAGTTCTTC.